This T cell receptor beta chain was sequenced in a study of shared clonotypes between healthy human individuals. It was CD45RO-negative cells, positively selected for CCR7, that made up naive CD8 cells, with terminally differentiated effector memory CD45RA+ cells excluded. All of the donors resided in Nashville, Tennessee, and each was a Caucasian adult. Using immunoSEQ multiplex PCR, the repertoire was profiled, and TCRdb retains in-frame clones only, with some absent. Of 1.5 million to 2.5 million clones in the sample, about 94% were seen once. The CDR3 covers 15 residues. The germline V gene has CDR1 SEHNR and CDR2 FQNEAQ (reference sequence). V lost 5 bases and J 8 bases, leaving 18 bases between the germline ends.

The clonotype was recovered from a man between 18 and 29 years old in good health. V is TRBV7-9 and J is TRBJ1-4; D remains ambiguous. Sequenced: naive CD8+ T cells sorted from blood. This CDR3 reads CASSPGIVTREKLFF. Written as DNA, the CDR3 is TGTGCCAGCAGCCCCGGAATCGTCACTAGAGAAAAACTGTTTTTT.